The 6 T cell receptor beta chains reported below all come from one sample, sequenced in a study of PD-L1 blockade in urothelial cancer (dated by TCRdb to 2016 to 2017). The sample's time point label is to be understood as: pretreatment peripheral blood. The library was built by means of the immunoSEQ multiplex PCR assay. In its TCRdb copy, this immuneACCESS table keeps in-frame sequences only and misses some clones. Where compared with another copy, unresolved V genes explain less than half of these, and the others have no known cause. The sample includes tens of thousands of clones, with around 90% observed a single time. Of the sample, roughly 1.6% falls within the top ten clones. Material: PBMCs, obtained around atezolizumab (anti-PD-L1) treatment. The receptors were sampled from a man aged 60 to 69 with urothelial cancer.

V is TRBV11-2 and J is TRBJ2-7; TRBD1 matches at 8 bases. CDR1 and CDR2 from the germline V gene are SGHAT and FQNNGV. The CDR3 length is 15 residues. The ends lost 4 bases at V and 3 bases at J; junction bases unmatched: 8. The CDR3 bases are TGTGCCAGCAGCTCCACGCGGACAGGGAACTACGAGCAGTACTTC. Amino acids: CASSSTRTGNYEQYF.

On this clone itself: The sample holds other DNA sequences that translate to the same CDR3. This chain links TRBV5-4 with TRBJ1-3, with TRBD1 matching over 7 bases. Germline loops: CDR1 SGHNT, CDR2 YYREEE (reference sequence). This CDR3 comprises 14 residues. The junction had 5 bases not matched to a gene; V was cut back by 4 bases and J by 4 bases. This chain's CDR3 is CASSPTGSGNTIYF. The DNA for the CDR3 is TGTGCCAGCAGCCCGACAGGGTCCGGAAACACCATATATTTT.

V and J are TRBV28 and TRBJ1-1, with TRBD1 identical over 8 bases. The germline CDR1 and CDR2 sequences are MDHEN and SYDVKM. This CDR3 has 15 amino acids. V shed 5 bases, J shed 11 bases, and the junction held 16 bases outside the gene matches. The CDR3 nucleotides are TGTGCCAGCAGTACACCCAACCCAGGGGGCCCGAGGGCTTTCTTT. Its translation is CASSTPNPGGPRAFF.

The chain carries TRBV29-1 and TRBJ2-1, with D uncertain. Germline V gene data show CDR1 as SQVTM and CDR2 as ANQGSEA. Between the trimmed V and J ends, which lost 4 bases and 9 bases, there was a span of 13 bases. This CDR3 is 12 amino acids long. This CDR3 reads CSVGHGTSEQFF. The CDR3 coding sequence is TGCAGCGTTGGGCATGGCACCAGTGAGCAGTTCTTC.

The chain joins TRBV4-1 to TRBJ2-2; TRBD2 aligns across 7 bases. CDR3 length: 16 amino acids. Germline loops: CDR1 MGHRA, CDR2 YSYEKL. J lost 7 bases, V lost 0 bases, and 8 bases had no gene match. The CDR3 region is CASSQERGLSIGELFF. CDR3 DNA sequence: TGCGCCAGCAGCCAAGAAAGGGGACTAAGTATCGGGGAGCTGTTTTTT.

The DNA of the CDR3 is TGCGCCAGCAGGGAGGCCCTTTCACCCGGGACAGGAGTTTGGATAGCGGGAGGGGGTCCGCAGTATTTT. This gives the protein CASREALSPGTGVWIAGGGPQYF. This chain connects TRBV10-1 to TRBJ2-3; 11 bases fit TRBD2. V dropped 6 bases and J dropped 10; count of bases not matched to a gene: 36. CDR3 size: 23 residues. Germline CDR1 is WNHNN and CDR2 is SYGVQD (reference sequence).